A single sample gave rise to the 3 T cell receptor beta chains below, sequenced in a study of monozygotic twins with inflammatory bowel disease. TCRdb processed the 5' RACE reads again and assigns one entry to each CDR3 protein, with no DNA. The table gives 95,000 to 110,000 distinct CDR3 sequences; the top ten clones make up under 2.5% of it. Sample: blood. The receptor set was obtained from a human donor with ulcerative colitis or Crohn's disease, or a healthy co-twin of an affected twin (not recorded which).

V is TRBV24-1 and J is TRBJ2-1. The CDR3 is 14 amino acids. From germline, CDR1 is KGHDR and CDR2 SFDVKD. The CDR3 sequence: CATSGQALGNEQFF.

This rearrangement joins TRBV10-3 to TRBJ2-2; TCRdb lists TRBD1, though no DNA is available to test this call. Germline values: CDR1 ENHRY, CDR2 SYGVKD. The CDR3 sequence is 15 residues long. CDR3: CAISESAGRTGELFF.

The rearrangement links TRBV3-1 to TRBJ2-6; checking the TCRdb D call of TRBD1 is not possible without DNA. This CDR3 is 19 amino acids long. Germline CDR1 reads LGHDT; CDR2 reads YNNKEL (reference sequence). This CDR3 is CVSSQVGFLGVRGANVLTF.